The 19 T cell receptor beta chains given below trace back to one sample, sequenced in a study of T cell responses to AZD1222 COVID-19 vaccine. Assay: immunoSEQ multiplex PCR; the TCRdb copy retains only in-frame clones and omits some. The sample has over 100,000 clones; around 89% are singletons. The input for sequencing was peripheral blood, taken on day 0 of AZD1222 vaccination. Receptors were obtained from an adult in good health.

The chain is built from TRBV7-9 and TRBJ1-2; D is ambiguous. CDR3 length: 10 amino acids. Germline V CDR1 and CDR2: SEHNR, FQNEAQ (reference sequence). Trimming took off 1 base at V and 8 bases at J, with 2 bases between the two ends. The CDR3 nucleotides read TGTGCCAGCAGCTTAGGCGGCTACACCTTC. This codes for CASSLGGYTF.

The rearrangement uses TRBV7-2 and TRBJ2-7; 10 nucleotides align to TRBD1. Germline values: CDR1 SGHTA, CDR2 FQGNSA. The CDR3 is 13 amino acids. V lost 5 bases and J lost 6; bases outside the gene matches: 4. The CDR3 bases are TGTGCCAGCAGCAACGACAGGGGGCGCGAGCAGTACTTC. Translating gives CASSNDRGREQYF.

The chain links TRBV28 to TRBJ2-5; a possible D gene is TRBD2 (6 bases). The CDR3 sequence is 15 residues long. V lost 7 bases to trimming and J lost 0 bases, with 15 bases between them. The germline CDR1 and CDR2 sequences are MDHEN and SYDVKM. The CDR3 coding sequence is TGTGCCAGCAAGGGTTCGGGGGAGAACCAAGAGACCCAGTACTTC. Protein product: CASKGSGENQETQYF.

V and J are TRBV3-1 (or the pseudogene TRBV3-2) and TRBJ2-3; the match to TRBD2 covers 9 bases. Per the germline V gene, CDR1 is LGHDT and CDR2 is YNNKEL (reference sequence). The CDR3 has 16 residues. V trimming: 5 bases; J trimming: 5 bases; junction bases outside the gene matches: 11. This chain's CDR3 is CASSSASLAGVDTQYF. Here the CDR3 DNA reads TGTGCCAGCAGCTCCGCATCCTTAGCGGGGGTAGATACGCAGTATTTT.

This chain uses TRBV18 with TRBJ2-5; the D is unclear. The CDR3 totals 15 residues. The germline gives CDR1 KGHSH, CDR2 LQKENI. Deletions cut 0 bases from V and 4 bases from J, with 12 bases between. CDR3 in amino acids: CASSPPGSSGETQYF. Written as DNA, the CDR3 is TGTGCCAGCTCACCACCAGGGTCTTCCGGAGAGACCCAGTACTTC.

The chain is built from TRBV2 and TRBJ1-5, with a weak D call TRBD1 (5 bases). Trimming stripped 6 bases from V and 6 bases from J, with 12 bases between. Germline CDR1 and CDR2: SNHLY and FYNNEI. The CDR3 totals 13 residues. The CDR3 sequence: CASRVDSGQPQHF. DNA for the CDR3: TGTGCCAGCAGGGTCGACAGCGGTCAGCCCCAGCATTTT.

This clone came up once. The V gene is TRBV5-6, the J gene TRBJ2-7; TRBD2 is a possible D gene (5 bases). Germline CDR1 is SGHDT and CDR2 is YYEEEE. This CDR3 spans 15 amino acids. V was trimmed by 0 bases and J by 4 bases, leaving 14 bases between them. This chain's CDR3 is CASSLGHFWEYEQYF. DNA of the CDR3: TGTGCCAGCAGCTTGGGACATTTCTGGGAGTACGAGCAGTACTTC.

The rearrangement links TRBV6-5 to TRBJ1-3; 9 nucleotides align to TRBD1. V trimming: 6 bases; J trimming: 3 bases; junction bases outside the gene matches: 6. CDR1 is MNHEY and CDR2 is SVGAGI in the germline V gene. The CDR3 is 15 amino acids. The CDR3 loop reads CASRSQGAGGNTIYF. In nucleotides, the CDR3 is TGTGCCAGCAGATCACAGGGGGCAGGTGGAAACACCATATATTTT.

J is TRBJ1-6 and V is TRBV12-3 or TRBV12-4, with D unclear. The CDR3 consists of 13 residues. V shed 4 bases and J shed 7 bases, with 8 bases lying between them. The CDR3 DNA follows: TGTGCCAGCAGTTACTCCGAAAATTCACCCCTCCACTTT. Its protein is CASSYSENSPLHF.

J is TRBJ1-3 and V is TRBV24-1, with TRBD1 matching 7 bases. V shed 9 bases and J 3 bases; nucleotides not matched to a gene: 7. Germline CDR1 and CDR2: KGHDR and SFDVKD. The CDR3 is 14 amino acids. The CDR3 loop reads CATQTGTFGNTIYF. Here the CDR3 DNA reads TGTGCCACCCAGACAGGGACTTTTGGAAACACCATATATTTT.

The J gene is TRBJ2-7, the V gene TRBV27; D is unclear. V shed 0 bases and J shed 3 bases, with 15 bases lying between them. The CDR3 consists of 16 residues. The germline gives CDR1 MNHEY, CDR2 SMNVEV (reference sequence). The CDR3 sequence: CASSLSPLTGYYEQYF. Written as DNA, the CDR3 is TGTGCCAGCAGTTTATCCCCCTTAACCGGGTACTACGAGCAGTACTTC.

The chain employs TRBV12-5 and TRBJ1-5; D remains ambiguous. Germline V gives CDR1 LGHNT, CDR2 FRNRAP. The CDR3 runs 15 residues. V lost 1 base, J lost 1 base, and 8 bases lay in between. CDR3 sequence (DNA): TGTGCTAGTGGTTTGGCCCGACAAAGCAATCAGCCCCAGCATTTT. It is translated as CASGLARQSNQPQHF.

The gene calls are TRBV5-1 and TRBJ1-4; D not resolved. The V end lost 4 bases, the J end lost 0 bases, and 10 bases lay between the germline ends. Per germline, CDR1 SGHRS and CDR2 YFSETQ. This CDR3 contains 15 residues. The CDR3 here is CASSETFTTNEKLFF. The CDR3 bases are TGCGCCAGCAGCGAGACTTTTACAACTAATGAAAAACTGTTTTTT.

As for this clone: A junction boundary mismatches the germline segment, possibly from a read error. This chain uses TRBV7-3 with TRBJ1-1; D is perhaps TRBD1 (6 bases). The CDR3 spans 14 residues. Germline V gene lookup returns CDR1 SGHTA and CDR2 FQGTGA. The CDR3 nucleotides are TGTGCCAGCAGCCCGAAGGGGGGCTACACCGAAGCTTTCTTT. Translated, it gives CASSPKGGYTEAFF.

The chain carries TRBV5-1 and TRBJ2-1, with 8 bases fitting TRBD1. Losses at the gene ends were 0 bases for V and 6 bases for J; bases not matched to a gene: 17. The CDR3 contains 19 residues. CDR1 and CDR2 (germline): SGHRS, YFSETQ. CDR3 residues: CASSLATGTGYLLRNEQFF. Here the CDR3 DNA reads TGCGCCAGCAGCTTGGCCACCGGGACAGGCTACCTTCTGCGCAATGAGCAGTTCTTC.

The V call is TRBV19, the J call TRBJ1-2; D gene uncertain. Germline assignment: CDR1 LNHDA and CDR2 SQIVND (reference sequence). Trimming took off 3 bases at V and 7 bases at J, with 15 bases between the two ends. The CDR3 sequence is 14 residues long. The CDR3 protein is CASSISAFTFGYTF. The CDR3 nucleotides read TGTGCCAGTAGTATCAGCGCTTTCACTTTTGGCTACACCTTC.

This clone was found a few times. The chain's CDR3 is CASSPRGLGNTEAFF. The CDR3 DNA is TGTGCCAGTAGCCCCCGGGGATTGGGGAACACTGAAGCTTTCTTT. V gene TRBV19 combines with J gene TRBJ1-1; no reliable D call. CDR1 is LNHDA and CDR2 is SQIVND in the germline V gene (reference sequence). This CDR3 region has 15 residues. Trimming cost V 6 bases and J 1 base, with 15 bases left between them.

The rearrangement links TRBV6-4 to TRBJ1-2; 8 bases fit TRBD1. Germline V gives CDR1 MRHNA, CDR2 SNTAGT. J gave up 8 bases and V 4 bases, and 6 bases lay outside the gene matches. The CDR3 extends over 13 amino acids. The CDR3 region is CASSGPGGLGYTF. In nucleotides, the CDR3 is TGTGCCAGCAGTGGGCCAGGGGGCTTGGGCTACACCTTC.

The V gene is TRBV24-1, the J gene TRBJ1-1, with D possibly being TRBD1 (6 bases). Germline CDR1 is KGHDR and CDR2 is SFDVKD. The V gene lost 0 bases and the J gene lost 10 bases, with 8 bases spanning the gap. This CDR3 has 12 residues. The CDR3 DNA follows: TGTGCCACCAGTGATTTGGGGGGGGCAGCTTTCTTT. Translated, it gives CATSDLGGAAFF.